These 4 T cell receptor beta chains were all obtained from the same sample, sequenced in a study of T cells in Graves' hyperthyroidism and ophthalmopathy. The investigators amplified TCR beta CDR3 regions from RNA transcripts. The TCR CDR3 was amplified in a first-round RT-PCR using the HTBI primer set. MiXCR was run by TCRdb on the multiplex PCR reads, yielding one entry per CDR3 protein. In the table there are more than 450,000 distinct CDR3 sequences, around 20% of which are singletons. Sequencing used blood. The receptors derive from a man aged 35-49 years with Graves' ophthalmopathy.

The rearrangement uses TRBV7-9 and TRBJ2-1; D may correspond to TRBD1 or TRBD2 (5 bases each). Trimming took 6 bases from V and 5 from J, leaving 14 bases between them. The CDR3 is made up of 14 amino acids. Germline loops: CDR1 SEHNR, CDR2 FQNEAQ (reference sequence). CDR3 sequence: CASRPPGPNNEQFF. In DNA, the CDR3 is TGTGCCAGCAGACCCCCGGGACCCAACAATGAGCAGTTCTTC.

This clonotype appeared a few times. The V and J genes are TRBV7-2 and TRBJ2-7; tentative D call: TRBD1 (6 bases). Germline CDR1 reads SGHTA; CDR2 reads FQGNSA. CDR3 length equals 13 residues. The V end was cut by 6 bases, the J end by 12 bases, with 21 bases between. Written as DNA, the CDR3 is TGTGCCAGCAGTTACCAAGGGGGAGCTAGGCGGTACTTC. It encodes CASSYQGGARRYF.

The V gene is TRBV5-1, the J gene TRBJ1-4; no reliable D call. Germline V lookup: CDR1 SGHRS, CDR2 YFSETQ. This CDR3 comprises 14 residues. Trimming left V 0 bases short and J 3 bases short, with 6 bases between. In nucleotides, the CDR3 is TGCGCCAGCAGCTTGGACAGACCTAATGAAAAACTGTTTTTT. The encoded protein is CASSLDRPNEKLFF.

This clonotype has only a few counts. The chain carries TRBV19 and TRBJ1-2; D not certain. CDR3 length equals 14 residues. Trimming took 5 bases from V and 8 from J, leaving 18 bases between them. Germline lookup yields CDR1 LNHDA and CDR2 SQIVND (reference sequence). The DNA for the CDR3 is TGTGCCAGTAGTTTCCCCCGATCCGCTCGGGGCTACACCTTC. Translated, it gives CASSFPRSARGYTF. Combining the CDR3 with reference TRBV19 and TRBJ1-2 gives the whole variable domain DGGITQSPKYLFRKEGQNVTLSCEQNLNHDAMYWYRQDPGQGLRLIYYSQIVNDFQKGDIAEGYSVSREKKESFPLTVTSAQKNPTAFYLCASSFPRSARGYTFGSGTRLTVV.